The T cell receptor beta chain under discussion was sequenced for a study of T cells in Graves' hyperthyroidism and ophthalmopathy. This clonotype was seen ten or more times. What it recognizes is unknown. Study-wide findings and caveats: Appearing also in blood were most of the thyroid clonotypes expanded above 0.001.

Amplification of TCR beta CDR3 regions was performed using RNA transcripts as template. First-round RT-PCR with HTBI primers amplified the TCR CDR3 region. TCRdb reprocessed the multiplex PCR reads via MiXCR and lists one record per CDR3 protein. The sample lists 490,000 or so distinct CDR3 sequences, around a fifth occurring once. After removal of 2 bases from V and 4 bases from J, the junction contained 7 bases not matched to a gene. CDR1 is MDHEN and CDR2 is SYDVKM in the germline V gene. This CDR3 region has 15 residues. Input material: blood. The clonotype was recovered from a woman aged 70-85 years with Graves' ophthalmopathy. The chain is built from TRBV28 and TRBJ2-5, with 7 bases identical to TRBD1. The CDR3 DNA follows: TGTGCCAGCAGTTTACTGCGAGGGGGCGCAGAGACCCAGTACTTC. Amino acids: CASSLLRGGAETQYF.